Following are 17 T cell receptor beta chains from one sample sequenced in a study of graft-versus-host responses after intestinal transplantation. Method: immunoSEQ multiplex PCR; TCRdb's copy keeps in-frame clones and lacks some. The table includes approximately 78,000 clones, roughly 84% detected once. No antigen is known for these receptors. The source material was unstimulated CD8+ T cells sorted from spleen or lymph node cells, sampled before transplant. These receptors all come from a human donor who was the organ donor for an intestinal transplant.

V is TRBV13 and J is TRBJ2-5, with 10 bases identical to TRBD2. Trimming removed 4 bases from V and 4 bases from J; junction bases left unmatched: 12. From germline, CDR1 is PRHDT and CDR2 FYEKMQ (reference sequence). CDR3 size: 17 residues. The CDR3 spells CASSSSTSGGGRETQYF. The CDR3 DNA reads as TGTGCCAGCAGCTCGTCGACCAGCGGGGGGGGACGAGAGACCCAGTACTTC. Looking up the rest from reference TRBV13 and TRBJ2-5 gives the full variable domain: AAGVIQSPRHLIKEKRETATLKCYPIPRHDTVYWYQQGPGQDPQFLISFYEKMQSDKGSIPDRFSAQQFSDYHSELNMSSLELGDSALYFCASSSSTSGGGRETQYFGPGTRLLVL.

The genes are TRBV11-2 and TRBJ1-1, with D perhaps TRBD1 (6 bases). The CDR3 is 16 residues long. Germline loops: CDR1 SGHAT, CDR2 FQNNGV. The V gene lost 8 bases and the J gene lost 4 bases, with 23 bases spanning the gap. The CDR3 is CASCKDGGLGGTEAFF. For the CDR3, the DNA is TGTGCCAGCTGCAAGGATGGGGGCTTGGGTGGCACTGAAGCTTTCTTT. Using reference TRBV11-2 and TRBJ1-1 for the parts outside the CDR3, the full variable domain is EAGVAQSPRYKIIEKRQSVAFWCNPISGHATLYWYQQILGQGPKLLIQFQNNGVVDDSQLPKDRFSAERLKGVDSTLKIQPAKLEDSAVYLCASCKDGGLGGTEAFFGQGTRLTVV.

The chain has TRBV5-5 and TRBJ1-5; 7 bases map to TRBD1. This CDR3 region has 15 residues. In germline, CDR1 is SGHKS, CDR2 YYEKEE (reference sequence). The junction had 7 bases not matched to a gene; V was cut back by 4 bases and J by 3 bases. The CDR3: CASSRDDRVNQPQHF. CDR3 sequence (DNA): TGTGCCAGCAGCAGGGACGACAGGGTCAATCAGCCCCAGCATTTT. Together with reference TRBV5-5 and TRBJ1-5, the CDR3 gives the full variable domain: DAGVTQSPTHLIKTRGQQVTLRCSPISGHKSVSWYQQVLGQGPQFIFQYYEKEERGRGNFPDRFSARQFPNYSSELNVNALLLGDSALYLCASSRDDRVNQPQHFGDGTRLSIL.

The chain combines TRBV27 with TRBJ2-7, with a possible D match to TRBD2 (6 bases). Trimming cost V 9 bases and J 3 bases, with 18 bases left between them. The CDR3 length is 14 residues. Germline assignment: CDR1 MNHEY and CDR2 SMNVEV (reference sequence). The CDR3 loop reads CASSGLPNNYEQYF. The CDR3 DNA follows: TGTGCCAGTTCTGGACTACCCAATAACTACGAGCAGTACTTC.

The CDR3: CASSPPGRLDTQYF. The CDR3 bases are TGTGCCAGCAGTCCCCCTGGGCGGCTGGATACGCAGTATTTT. The chain combines TRBV27 with TRBJ2-3; unclear D gene. CDR3 length: 14 residues. CDR1 is MNHEY and CDR2 is SMNVEV in the germline V gene (reference sequence). Trimming removed 5 bases at V and 6 bases at J, with 15 bases between.

The CDR3 here is CASSYTGALQPQHF. The CDR3 DNA reads TGTGCCAGCAGCTACACAGGGGCCCTACAGCCCCAGCATTTT. The rearrangement links TRBV28 to TRBJ1-5; the match to TRBD1 covers 7 bases. The J segment lost 7 bases and the V segment lost 6 bases, leaving 9 bases of the junction unmatched. The CDR3 runs to 14 residues. CDR1 is MDHEN and CDR2 is SYDVKM in the germline V gene.

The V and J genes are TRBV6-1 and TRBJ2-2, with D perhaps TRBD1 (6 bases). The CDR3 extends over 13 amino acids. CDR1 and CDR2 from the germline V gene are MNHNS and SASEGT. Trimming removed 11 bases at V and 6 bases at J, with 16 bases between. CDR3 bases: TGTGCCGTAACAGGGAGCGAGGCCGGGGAGCTGTTTTTT. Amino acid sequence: CAVTGSEAGELFF.

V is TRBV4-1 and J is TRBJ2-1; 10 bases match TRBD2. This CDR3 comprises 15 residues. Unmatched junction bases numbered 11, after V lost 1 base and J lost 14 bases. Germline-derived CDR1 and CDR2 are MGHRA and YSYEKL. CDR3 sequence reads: CASSQGVVSGGAEFF. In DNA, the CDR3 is TGCGCCAGCAGCCAAGGCGTTGTGAGCGGGGGGGCGGAGTTCTTC.

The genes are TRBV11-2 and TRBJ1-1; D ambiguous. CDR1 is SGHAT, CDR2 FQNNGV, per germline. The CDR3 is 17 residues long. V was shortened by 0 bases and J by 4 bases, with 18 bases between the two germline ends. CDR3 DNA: TGTGCCAGCAGCTTAGATACAAGAAGCTCGGGTGGCACTGAAGCTTTCTTT. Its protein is CASSLDTRSSGGTEAFF.

CDR3 sequence reads: CASGSPVTFGGTDTQYF. The CDR3 DNA reads TGTGCTAGTGGCAGCCCCGTTACTTTTGGTGGCACAGATACGCAGTATTTT. The chain combines TRBV12-5 with TRBJ2-3; D remains ambiguous. The CDR3 contains 17 residues. Germline CDR1 LGHNT, CDR2 FRNRAP. Trimming cost V 6 bases and J 1 base, with 20 bases left between them.

Written as DNA, the CDR3 is TGTGCCAGCAGCCCGGTGGGGGGCGCAACCGAAGCTTTCTTT. Residues: CASSPVGGATEAFF. The rearrangement links TRBV5-6 to TRBJ1-1; a weak D match, TRBD1 (6 bases). The V gene lost 4 bases and the J gene lost 8 bases, with 18 bases spanning the gap. Germline lookup yields CDR1 SGHDT and CDR2 YYEEEE. CDR3 length equals 14 residues.

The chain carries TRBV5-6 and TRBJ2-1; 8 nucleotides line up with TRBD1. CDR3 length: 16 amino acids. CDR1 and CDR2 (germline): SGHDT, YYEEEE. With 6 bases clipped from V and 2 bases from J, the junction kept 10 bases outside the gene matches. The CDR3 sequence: CASTERQGNPYNEQFF. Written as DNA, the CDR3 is TGTGCCAGCACCGAACGACAGGGGAATCCCTACAATGAGCAGTTCTTC.

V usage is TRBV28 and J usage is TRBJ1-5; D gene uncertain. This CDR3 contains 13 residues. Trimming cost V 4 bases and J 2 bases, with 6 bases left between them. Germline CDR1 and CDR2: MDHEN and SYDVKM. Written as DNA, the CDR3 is TGTGCCAGCAGTTACACGGGCAATCAGCCCCAGCATTTT. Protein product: CASSYTGNQPQHF. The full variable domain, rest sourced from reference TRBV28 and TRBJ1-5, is DVKVTQSSRYLVKRTGEKVFLECVQDMDHENMFWYRQDPGLGLRLIYFSYDVKMKEKGDIPEGYSVSREKKERFSLILESASTNQTSMYLCASSYTGNQPQHFGDGTRLSIL.

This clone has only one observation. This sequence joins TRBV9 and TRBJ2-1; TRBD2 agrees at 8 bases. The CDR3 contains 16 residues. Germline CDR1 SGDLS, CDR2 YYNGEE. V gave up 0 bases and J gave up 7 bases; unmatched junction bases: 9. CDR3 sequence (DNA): TGTGCCAGCAGCGTAGTCCCAGCGGGGGAAAGAAATGAGCAGTTCTTC. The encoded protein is CASSVVPAGERNEQFF. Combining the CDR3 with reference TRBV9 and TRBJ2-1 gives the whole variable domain DSGVTQTPKHLITATGQRVTLRCSPRSGDLSVYWYQQSLDQGLQFLIQYYNGEERAKGNILERFSAQQFPDLHSELNLSSLELGDSALYFCASSVVPAGERNEQFFGPGTRLTVL.

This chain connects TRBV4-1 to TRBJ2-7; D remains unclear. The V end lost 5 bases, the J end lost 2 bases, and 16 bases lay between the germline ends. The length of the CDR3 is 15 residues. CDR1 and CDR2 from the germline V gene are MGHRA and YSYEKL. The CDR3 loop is CASSDAAVTPYEQYF. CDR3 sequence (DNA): TGCGCCAGCAGCGACGCGGCCGTGACACCCTACGAGCAGTACTTC.

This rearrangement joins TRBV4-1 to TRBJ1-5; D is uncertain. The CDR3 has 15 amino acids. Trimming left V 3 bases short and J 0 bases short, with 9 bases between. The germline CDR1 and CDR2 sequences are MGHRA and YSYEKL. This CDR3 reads CASSQVRGSNQPQHF. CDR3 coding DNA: TGCGCCAGCAGCCAGGTCCGGGGTAGCAATCAGCCCCAGCATTTT.

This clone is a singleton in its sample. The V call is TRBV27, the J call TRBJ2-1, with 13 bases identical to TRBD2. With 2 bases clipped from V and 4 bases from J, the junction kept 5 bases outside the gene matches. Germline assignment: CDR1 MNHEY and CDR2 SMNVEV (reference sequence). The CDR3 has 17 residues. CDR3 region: CASSLTSGGAGYNEQFF. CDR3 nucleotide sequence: TGTGCCAGCAGTTTAACTAGCGGGGGGGCCGGGTACAATGAGCAGTTCTTC.